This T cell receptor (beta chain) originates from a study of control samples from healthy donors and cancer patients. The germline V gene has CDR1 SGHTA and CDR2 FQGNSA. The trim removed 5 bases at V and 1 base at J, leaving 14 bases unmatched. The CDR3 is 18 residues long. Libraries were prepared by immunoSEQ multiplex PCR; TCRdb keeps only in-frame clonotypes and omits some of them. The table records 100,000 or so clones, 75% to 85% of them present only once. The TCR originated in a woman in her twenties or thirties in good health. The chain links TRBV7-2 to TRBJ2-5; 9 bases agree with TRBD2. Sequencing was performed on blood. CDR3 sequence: CASSPRAGLAGIQETQYF. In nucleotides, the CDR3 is TGTGCCAGCAGCCCTCGGGCGGGGCTAGCGGGGATCCAAGAGACCCAGTACTTC. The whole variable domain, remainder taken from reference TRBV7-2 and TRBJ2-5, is GAGVSQSPSNKVTEKGKDVELRCDPISGHTALYWYRQSLGQGLEFLIYFQGNSAPDKSGLPSDRFSAERTGGSVSTLTIQRTQQEDSAVYLCASSPRAGLAGIQETQYFGPGTRLLVL.